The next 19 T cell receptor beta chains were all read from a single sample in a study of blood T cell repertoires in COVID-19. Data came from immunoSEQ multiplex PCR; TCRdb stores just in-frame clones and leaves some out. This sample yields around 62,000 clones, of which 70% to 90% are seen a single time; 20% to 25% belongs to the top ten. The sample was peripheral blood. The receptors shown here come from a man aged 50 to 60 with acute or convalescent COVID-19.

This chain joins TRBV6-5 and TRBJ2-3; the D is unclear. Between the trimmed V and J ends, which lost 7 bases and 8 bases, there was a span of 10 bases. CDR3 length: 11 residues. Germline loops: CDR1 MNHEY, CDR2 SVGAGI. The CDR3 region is CASTRGVTQYF. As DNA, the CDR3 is TGTGCCAGCACCCGCGGTGTTACGCAGTATTTT.

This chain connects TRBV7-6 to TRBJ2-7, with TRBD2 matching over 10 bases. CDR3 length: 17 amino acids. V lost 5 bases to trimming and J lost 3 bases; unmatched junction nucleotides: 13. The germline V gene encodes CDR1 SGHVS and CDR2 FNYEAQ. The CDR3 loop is CASSPDELAGVNYEQYF. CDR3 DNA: TGTGCCAGCAGCCCGGACGAGCTAGCGGGGGTGAACTACGAGCAGTACTTC.

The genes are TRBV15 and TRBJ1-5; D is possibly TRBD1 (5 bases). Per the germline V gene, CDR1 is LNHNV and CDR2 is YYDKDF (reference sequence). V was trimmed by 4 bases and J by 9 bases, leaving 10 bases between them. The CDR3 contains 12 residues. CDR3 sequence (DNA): TGTGCCACCAGCAACTCCGGGGGGCCCCAGCATTTT. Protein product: CATSNSGGPQHF.

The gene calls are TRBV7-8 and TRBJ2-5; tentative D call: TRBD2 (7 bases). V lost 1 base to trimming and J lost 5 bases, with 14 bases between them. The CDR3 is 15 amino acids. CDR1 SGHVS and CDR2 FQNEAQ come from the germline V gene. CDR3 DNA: TGTGCCAGCAGCTTAGGGGGGGGGCTATCGGAGACCCAGTACTTC. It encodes CASSLGGGLSETQYF.

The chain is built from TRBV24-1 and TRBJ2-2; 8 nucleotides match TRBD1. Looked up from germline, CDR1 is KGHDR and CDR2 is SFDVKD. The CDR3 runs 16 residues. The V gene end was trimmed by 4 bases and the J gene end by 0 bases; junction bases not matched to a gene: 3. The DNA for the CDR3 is TGTGCCACCAGTGAAACAGGGGGTTCGAACACCGGGGAGCTGTTTTTT. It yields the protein CATSETGGSNTGELFF.

The CDR3 nucleotides are TGTGCCAGCAGCCATGGATCACAGGGTTGGCATGAAAAACTGTTTTTT. Encoded protein: CASSHGSQGWHEKLFF. This chain uses TRBV3-1 (or the pseudogene TRBV3-2) with TRBJ1-4; possible D gene TRBD1, 6 bases. Germline assignment: CDR1 LGHDT and CDR2 YNNKEL (reference sequence). Trimming removed 3 bases from V and 6 bases from J, with 17 bases in between. The CDR3 is made up of 16 amino acids.

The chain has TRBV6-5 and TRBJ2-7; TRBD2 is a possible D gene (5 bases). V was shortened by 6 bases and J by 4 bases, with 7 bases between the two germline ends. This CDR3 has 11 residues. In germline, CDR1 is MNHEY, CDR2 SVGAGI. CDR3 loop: CASRQRYEQYF. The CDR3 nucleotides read TGTGCCAGCAGACAGCGGTACGAGCAGTACTTC.

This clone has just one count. The CDR3: CASSSLGGNRNTIYF. Here the CDR3 DNA reads TGTGCCAGCAGTTCTTTGGGGGGAAACAGGAACACCATATATTTT. This chain connects TRBV27 to TRBJ1-3; D is possibly TRBD1 (5 bases). The V gene's germline CDR1 is MNHEY and CDR2 SMNVEV (reference sequence). The CDR3 spans 15 residues. V lost 4 bases, J lost 7 bases, and 17 bases lay in between.

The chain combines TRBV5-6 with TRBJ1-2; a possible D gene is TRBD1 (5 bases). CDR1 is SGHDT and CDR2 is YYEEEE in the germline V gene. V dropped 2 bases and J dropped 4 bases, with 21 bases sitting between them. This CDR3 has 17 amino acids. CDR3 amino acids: CASSFSASGITGYGYTF. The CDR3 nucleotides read TGTGCCAGCAGCTTCTCGGCCTCAGGGATAACTGGCTATGGCTACACCTTC.

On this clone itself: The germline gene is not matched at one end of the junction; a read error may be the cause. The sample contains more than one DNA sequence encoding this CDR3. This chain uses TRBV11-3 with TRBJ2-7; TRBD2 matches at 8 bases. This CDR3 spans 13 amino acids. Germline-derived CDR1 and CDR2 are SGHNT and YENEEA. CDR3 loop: CASSRGGNYEQYF. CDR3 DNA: TGTGCCAGCAGCCGCGGGGGGAACTACGAGCAGTATTTC.

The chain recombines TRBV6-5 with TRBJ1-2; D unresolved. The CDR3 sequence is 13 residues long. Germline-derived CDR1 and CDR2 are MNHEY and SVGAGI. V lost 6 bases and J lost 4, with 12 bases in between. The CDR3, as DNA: TGTGCCAGCAGCCTCAACGAGGGCTATGGCTACACCTTC. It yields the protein CASSLNEGYGYTF.

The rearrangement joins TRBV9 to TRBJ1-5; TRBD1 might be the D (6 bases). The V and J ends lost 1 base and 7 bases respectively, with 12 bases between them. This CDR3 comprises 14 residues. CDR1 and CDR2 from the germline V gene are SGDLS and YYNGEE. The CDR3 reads CASSVSPGDQPQHF. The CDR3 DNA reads TGTGCCAGCAGCGTAAGTCCAGGGGACCAGCCCCAGCATTTT.

In nucleotides, the CDR3 is TGTGCCAGCAGTTTCAGGGGGTTAAACTATGGCTACACCTTC. This sequence encodes CASSFRGLNYGYTF. The chain recombines TRBV28 with TRBJ1-2; 7 bases are a match to TRBD1. Looked up from germline, CDR1 is MDHEN and CDR2 is SYDVKM. V trimming: 3 bases; J trimming: 2 bases; junction bases outside the gene matches: 3. There are 14 residues in the CDR3.

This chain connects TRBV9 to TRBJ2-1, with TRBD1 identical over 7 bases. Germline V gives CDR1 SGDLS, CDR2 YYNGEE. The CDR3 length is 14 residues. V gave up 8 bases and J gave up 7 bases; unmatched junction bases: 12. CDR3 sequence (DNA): TGTGCCAGTACAAAAAATACAGGGGCTAATGAGCAGTTCTTC. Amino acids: CASTKNTGANEQFF.

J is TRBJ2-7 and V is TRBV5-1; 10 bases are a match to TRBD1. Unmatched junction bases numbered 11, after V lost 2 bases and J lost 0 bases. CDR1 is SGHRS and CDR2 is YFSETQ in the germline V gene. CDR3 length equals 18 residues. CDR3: CASSFRDRGAGSSYEQYF. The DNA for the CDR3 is TGCGCCAGCAGCTTCCGGGACAGGGGCGCCGGGAGCTCCTACGAGCAGTACTTC.

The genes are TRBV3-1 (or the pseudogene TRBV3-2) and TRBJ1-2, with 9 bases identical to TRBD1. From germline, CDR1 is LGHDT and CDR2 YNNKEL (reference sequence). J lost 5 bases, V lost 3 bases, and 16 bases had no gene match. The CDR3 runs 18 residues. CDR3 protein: CASSHLRDRAQGIYGYTF. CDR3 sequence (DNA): TGTGCCAGCAGCCACCTCCGGGACAGGGCCCAGGGGATATATGGCTACACCTTC.

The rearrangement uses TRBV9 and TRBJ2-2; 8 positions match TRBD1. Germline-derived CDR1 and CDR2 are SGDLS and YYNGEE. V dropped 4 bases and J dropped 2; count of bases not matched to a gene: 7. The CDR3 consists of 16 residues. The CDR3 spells CASSTTGTGNTGELFF. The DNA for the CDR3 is TGTGCCAGCAGCACCACCGGGACAGGTAACACCGGGGAGCTGTTTTTT.

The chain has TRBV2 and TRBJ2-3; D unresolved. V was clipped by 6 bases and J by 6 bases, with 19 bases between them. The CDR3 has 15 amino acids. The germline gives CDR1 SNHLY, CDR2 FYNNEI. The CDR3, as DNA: TGTGCCAGCAGCCTCGTTTTGGTGGGCGCGGATACGCAGTATTTT. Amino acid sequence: CASSLVLVGADTQYF.

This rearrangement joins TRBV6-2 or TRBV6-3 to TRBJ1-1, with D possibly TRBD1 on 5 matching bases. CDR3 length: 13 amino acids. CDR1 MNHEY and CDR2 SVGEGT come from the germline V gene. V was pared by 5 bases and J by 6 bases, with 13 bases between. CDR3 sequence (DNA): TGTGCCAGCAGTACTCTGCGGGGGGCTGAAGCTTTCTTT. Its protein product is CASSTLRGAEAFF.